These 5 T cell receptor beta chains were all obtained from the same sample, sequenced in a study of human T cells and chemical hapten exposure. TCRdb reanalysed the RACE reads using MiXCR and keeps one entry per CDR3 protein. The table records about 85,000 distinct CDR3 sequences, approximately 9% of them present only once. Time point denoted: pre-sensitization, week 0. Specified treatment: therapeutic diphenylcyclopropenone sensitization with weekly scalp DPC. The specimen was whole blood, collected in connection with sensitization to the hapten diphenylcyclopropenone (DPC). These TCRs come from a man between 40 and 49 years old with alopecia areata. Some clones in this sample may be carry-over from other donors' samples.

This clonotype was observed a few times. This chain links TRBV5-1 with TRBJ1-5, with 10 bases matching TRBD1. Germline lookup yields CDR1 SGHRS and CDR2 YFSETQ. Trimming cost V 0 bases and J 5 bases; bases outside gene matches: 5. The CDR3 contains 16 residues. CDR3 DNA: TGCGCCAGCAGCTTGGGGGACAGGGGAGGTGATCAGCCCCAGCATTTT. Amino acid sequence: CASSLGDRGGDQPQHF.

This clonotype was detected only a few times. The V gene is TRBV7-9, the J gene TRBJ1-1; D is perhaps TRBD1 (5 bases). The CDR3 covers 14 residues. The V gene lost 4 bases and the J gene lost 4 bases, with 13 bases spanning the gap. Per germline, CDR1 SEHNR and CDR2 FQNEAQ (reference sequence). The DNA for the CDR3 is TGTGCCAGCAGCTCCGGTTCAGGGATCACTGAAGCTTTCTTT. Translating gives CASSSGSGITEAFF.

The chain is built from TRBV7-2 and TRBJ2-5, with 8 bases fitting TRBD2. The trim removed 4 bases at V and 3 bases at J, leaving 10 bases unmatched. Germline-derived CDR1 and CDR2 are SGHTA and FQGNSA. The CDR3 has 16 residues. The CDR3: CASSWGLLSGKETQYF. In nucleotides, the CDR3 is TGTGCCAGCAGCTGGGGACTTCTTAGCGGGAAAGAGACCCAGTACTTC.

There are a few counts of this clonotype. V and J are TRBV6-6 and TRBJ2-7; TRBD1 agrees at 8 bases. The CDR3 totals 19 residues. CDR1 and CDR2 from the germline V gene are MNHNY and SVGAGI (reference sequence). The junction had 15 bases not matched to a gene; V was cut back by 0 bases and J by 2 bases. The CDR3 reads CASSYSRTGGPSGTYEQYF. In DNA, the CDR3 is TGTGCCAGCAGTTACTCCCGAACAGGGGGGCCCTCAGGGACCTACGAGCAGTACTTC.

This clonotype occurred a few times. The chain couples TRBV6-2 or TRBV6-3 to TRBJ2-1; D is undetermined. Trimming left V 2 bases short and J 3 bases short, with 17 bases between. Per germline, CDR1 MNHEY and CDR2 SVGEGT. This CDR3 spans 17 amino acids. The CDR3 sequence: CASSYDSARRLYNEQFF. CDR3 DNA: TGTGCCAGCAGTTACGATTCCGCCAGGAGACTCTACAATGAGCAGTTCTTC.